This T cell receptor beta chain was sequenced for a study of human T cells and chemical hapten exposure. In the study overall: Diagnoses of alopecia areata, totalis or universalis occurred in mostly female patients.

TCRdb recomputed calls from the RACE reads with MiXCR, one row per CDR3 protein. The sample yields 80,000 to 100,000 distinct CDR3 sequences, approximately 10% seen once. Described time point: pre-sensitization, week 0. Documented treatment: therapeutic diphenylcyclopropenone sensitization with weekly scalp DPC. V was pared by 3 bases and J by 4 bases, with 8 bases between. The V gene's germline CDR1 is SGHAT and CDR2 FQDESV (reference sequence). This CDR3 is 13 amino acids long. The source is a woman aged 60-75 years with alopecia areata. Some clones in this sample may be carry-over from other donors' samples. Material: whole blood, obtained in connection with sensitization to the hapten diphenylcyclopropenone (DPC). The chain joins TRBV11-1 to TRBJ2-3, with D perhaps matching TRBD2 (5 bases). The CDR3 DNA follows: TGTGCCAGCAGCTTGTGGACTTCAGATACGCAGTATTTT. Amino acid sequence: CASSLWTSDTQYF.